This T cell receptor (beta chain) came from a study of blood T cell repertoires in COVID-19. For the study at large: Two negative PCRs, clearance, or symptom resolution had been documented for recovered Cohort 3 donors.

Germline CDR1 and CDR2: LGHNA and YNFKEQ. V lost 6 bases and J 11 bases, leaving 13 bases between the germline ends. The CDR3 runs 11 residues. Produced via immunoSEQ multiplex PCR; TCRdb's table is partial and in-frame only. The data show about 210,000 clones, roughly 86% seen once. The sequence was collected from a woman aged 40 to 50 in a cohort exposed to, infected with or recovered from COVID-19 (not recorded which). The material sequenced was PBMCs or T cells enriched from blood (not recorded which). The chain recombines TRBV4-2 with TRBJ1-1; D possibly corresponds to TRBD1 (6 bases). The CDR3 region is CASRQGSLAFF. CDR3 bases: TGTGCCAGCAGACAGGGTTCGCTCGCTTTCTTT.